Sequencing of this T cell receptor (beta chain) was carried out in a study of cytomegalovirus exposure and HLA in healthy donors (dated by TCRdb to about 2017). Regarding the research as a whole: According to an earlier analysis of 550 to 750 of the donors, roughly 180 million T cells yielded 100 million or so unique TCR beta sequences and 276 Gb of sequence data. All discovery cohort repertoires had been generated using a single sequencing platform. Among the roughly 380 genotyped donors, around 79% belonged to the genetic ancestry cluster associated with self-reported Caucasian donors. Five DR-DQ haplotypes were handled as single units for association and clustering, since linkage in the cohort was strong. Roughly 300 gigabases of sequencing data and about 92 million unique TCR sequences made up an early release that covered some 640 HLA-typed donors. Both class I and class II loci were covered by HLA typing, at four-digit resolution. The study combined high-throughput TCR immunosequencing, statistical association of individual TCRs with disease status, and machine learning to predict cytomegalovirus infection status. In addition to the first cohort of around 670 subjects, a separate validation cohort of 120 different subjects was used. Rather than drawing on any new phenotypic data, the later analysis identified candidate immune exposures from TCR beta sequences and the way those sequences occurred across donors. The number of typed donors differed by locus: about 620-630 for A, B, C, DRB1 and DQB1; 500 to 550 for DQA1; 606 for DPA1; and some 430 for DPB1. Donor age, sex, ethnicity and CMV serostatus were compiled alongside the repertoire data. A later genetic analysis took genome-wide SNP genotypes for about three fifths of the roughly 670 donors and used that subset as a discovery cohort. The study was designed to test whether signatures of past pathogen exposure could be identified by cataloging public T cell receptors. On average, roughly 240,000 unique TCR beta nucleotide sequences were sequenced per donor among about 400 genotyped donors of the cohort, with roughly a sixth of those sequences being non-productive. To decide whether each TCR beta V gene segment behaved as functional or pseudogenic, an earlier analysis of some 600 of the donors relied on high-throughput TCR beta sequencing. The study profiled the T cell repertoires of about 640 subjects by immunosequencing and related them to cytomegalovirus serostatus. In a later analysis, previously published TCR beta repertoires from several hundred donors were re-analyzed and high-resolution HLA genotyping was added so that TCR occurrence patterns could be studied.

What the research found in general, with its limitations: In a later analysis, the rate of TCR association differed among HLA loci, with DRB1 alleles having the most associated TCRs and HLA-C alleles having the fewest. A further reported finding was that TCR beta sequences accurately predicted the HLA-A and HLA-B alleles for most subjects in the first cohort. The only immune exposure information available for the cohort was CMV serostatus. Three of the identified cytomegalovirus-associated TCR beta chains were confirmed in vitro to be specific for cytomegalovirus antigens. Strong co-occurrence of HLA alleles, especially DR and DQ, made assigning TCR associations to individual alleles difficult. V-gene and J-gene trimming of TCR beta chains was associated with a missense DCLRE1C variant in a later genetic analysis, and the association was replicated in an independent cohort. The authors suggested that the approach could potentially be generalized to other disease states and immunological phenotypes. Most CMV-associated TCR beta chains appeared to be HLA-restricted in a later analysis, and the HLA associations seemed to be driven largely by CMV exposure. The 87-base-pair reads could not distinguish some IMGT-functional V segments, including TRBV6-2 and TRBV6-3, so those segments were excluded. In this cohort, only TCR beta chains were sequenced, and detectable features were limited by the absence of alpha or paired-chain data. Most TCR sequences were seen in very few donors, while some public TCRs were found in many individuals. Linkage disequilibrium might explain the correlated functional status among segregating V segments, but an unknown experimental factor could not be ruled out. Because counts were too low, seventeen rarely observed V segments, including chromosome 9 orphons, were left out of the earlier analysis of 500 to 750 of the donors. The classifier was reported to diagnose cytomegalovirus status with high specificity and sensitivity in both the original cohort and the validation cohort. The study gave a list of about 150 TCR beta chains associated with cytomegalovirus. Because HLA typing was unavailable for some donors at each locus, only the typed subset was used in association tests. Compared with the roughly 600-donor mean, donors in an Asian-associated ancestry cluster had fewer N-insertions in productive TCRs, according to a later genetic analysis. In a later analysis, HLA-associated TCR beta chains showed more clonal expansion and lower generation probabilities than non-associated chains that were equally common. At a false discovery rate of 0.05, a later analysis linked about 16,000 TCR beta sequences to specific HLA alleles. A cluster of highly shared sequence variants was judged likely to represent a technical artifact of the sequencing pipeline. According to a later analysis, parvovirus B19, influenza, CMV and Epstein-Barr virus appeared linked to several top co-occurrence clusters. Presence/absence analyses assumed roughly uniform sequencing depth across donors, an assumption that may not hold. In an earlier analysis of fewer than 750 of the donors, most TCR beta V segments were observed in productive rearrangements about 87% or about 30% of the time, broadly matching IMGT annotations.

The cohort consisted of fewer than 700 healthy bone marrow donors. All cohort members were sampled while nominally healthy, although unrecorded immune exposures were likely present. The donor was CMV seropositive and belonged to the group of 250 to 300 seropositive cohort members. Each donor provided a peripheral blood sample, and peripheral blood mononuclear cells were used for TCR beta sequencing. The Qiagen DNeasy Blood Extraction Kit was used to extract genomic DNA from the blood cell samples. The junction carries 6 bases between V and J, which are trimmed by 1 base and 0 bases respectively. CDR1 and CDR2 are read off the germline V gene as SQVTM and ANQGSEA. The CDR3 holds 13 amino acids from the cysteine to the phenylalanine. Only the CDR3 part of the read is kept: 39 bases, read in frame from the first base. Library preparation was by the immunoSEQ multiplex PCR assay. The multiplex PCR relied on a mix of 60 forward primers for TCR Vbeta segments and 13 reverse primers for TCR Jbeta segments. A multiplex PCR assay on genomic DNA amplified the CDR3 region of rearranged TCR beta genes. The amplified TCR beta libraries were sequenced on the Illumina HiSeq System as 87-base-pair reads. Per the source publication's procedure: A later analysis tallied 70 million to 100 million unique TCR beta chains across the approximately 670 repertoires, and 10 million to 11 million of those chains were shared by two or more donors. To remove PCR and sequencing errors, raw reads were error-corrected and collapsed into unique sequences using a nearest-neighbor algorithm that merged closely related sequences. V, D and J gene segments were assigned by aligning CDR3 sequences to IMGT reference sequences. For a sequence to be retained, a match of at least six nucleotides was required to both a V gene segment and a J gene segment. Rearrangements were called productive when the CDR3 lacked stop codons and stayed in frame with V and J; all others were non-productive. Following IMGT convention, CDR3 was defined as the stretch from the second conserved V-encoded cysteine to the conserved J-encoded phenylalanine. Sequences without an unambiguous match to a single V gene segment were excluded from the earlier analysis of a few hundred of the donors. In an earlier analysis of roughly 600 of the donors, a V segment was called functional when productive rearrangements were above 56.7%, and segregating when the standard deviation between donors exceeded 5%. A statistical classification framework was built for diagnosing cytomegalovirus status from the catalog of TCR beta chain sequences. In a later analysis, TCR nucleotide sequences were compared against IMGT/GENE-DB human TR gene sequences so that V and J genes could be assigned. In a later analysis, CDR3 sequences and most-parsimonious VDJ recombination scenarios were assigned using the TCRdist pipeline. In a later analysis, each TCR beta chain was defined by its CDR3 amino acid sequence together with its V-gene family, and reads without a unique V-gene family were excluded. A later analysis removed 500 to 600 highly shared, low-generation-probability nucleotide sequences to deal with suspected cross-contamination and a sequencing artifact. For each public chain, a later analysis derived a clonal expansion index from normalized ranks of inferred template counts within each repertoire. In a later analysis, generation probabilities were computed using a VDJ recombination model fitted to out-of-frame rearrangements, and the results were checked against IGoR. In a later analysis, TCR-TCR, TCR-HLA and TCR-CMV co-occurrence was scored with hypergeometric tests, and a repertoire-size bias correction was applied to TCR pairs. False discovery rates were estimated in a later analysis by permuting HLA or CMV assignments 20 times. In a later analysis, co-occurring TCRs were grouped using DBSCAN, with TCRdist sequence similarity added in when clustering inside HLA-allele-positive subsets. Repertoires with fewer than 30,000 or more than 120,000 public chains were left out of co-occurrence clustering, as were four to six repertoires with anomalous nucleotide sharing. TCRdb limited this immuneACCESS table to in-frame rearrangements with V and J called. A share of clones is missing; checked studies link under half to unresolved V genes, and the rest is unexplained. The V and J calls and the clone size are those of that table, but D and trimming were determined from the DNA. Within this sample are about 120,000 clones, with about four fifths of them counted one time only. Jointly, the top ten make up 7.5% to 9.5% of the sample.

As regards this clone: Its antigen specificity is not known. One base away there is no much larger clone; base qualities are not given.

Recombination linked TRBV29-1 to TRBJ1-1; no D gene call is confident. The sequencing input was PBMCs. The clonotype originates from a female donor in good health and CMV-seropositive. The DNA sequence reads TGCAGCGTTGAAGCCGGGATGAACACTGAAGCTTTCTTT. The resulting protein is CSVEAGMNTEAFF.